The 18 T cell receptor beta chains in this list originate from one sample, sequenced in a study of blood T cell repertoires in COVID-19. TCRdb keeps only in-frame clones here, not all; method: immunoSEQ multiplex PCR. This table holds 110,000 or so clones, more than 75% found once. Sequenced material: peripheral blood. Receptors originate from a man in his sixties with acute or convalescent COVID-19.

The chain uses TRBV5-4 and TRBJ2-2; the D is unclear. The CDR3 loop spans 15 amino acids. Germline CDR1 and CDR2: SGHNT and YYREEE (reference sequence). The V end was cut by 0 bases, the J end by 0 bases, with 6 bases between. For the CDR3, the DNA is TGTGCCAGCAGCTTGGACAGAACGAACACCGGGGAGCTGTTTTTT. Protein: CASSLDRTNTGELFF.

This clone has more than one count but fewer than ten. The chain uses TRBV6-6 and TRBJ1-1; D not resolved. Germline V gene data show CDR1 as MNHNY and CDR2 as SVGAGI (reference sequence). The CDR3 loop spans 12 amino acids. V lost 5 bases and J lost 4, with 8 bases in between. CDR3 sequence reads: CASSREGTEAFF. The CDR3 DNA reads TGTGCCAGCAGTCGGGAGGGCACTGAAGCTTTCTTT.

This chain uses TRBV10-3 with TRBJ1-2; 7 bases map to TRBD1. V shed 2 bases, J shed 4 bases, and the junction held 7 bases outside the gene matches. The CDR3 length is 15 residues. In germline, CDR1 is ENHRY, CDR2 SYGVKD. The CDR3 DNA is TGTGCCATCAGTGAGCCAGGGGGGTTGATCTATGGCTACACCTTC. It specifies CAISEPGGLIYGYTF.

The chain recombines TRBV24-1 with TRBJ2-3; TRBD1 agrees at 11 bases. The CDR3 has 17 amino acids. After removal of 3 bases from V and 1 base from J, the junction contained 5 bases not matched to a gene. Germline CDR1 and CDR2: KGHDR and SFDVKD. DNA of the CDR3: TGTGCCACCAGTGATCCGGGGACAGGGGGGGGCACAGATACGCAGTATTTT. This translates into CATSDPGTGGGTDTQYF.

The chain uses TRBV28 and TRBJ2-3; TRBD1 agrees at 9 bases. The V gene end was trimmed by 7 bases and the J gene end by 4 bases; junction bases not matched to a gene: 6. CDR3 length: 14 amino acids. Germline V gene data show CDR1 as MDHEN and CDR2 as SYDVKM. The CDR3 DNA sequence: TGTGCCAGCATCGGGACAGGGCTCTCAGATACGCAGTATTTT. Its translation is CASIGTGLSDTQYF.

The rearrangement joins TRBV19 to TRBJ1-4, with 7 bases that match TRBD1. Germline V gives CDR1 LNHDA, CDR2 SQIVND (reference sequence). The CDR3 is 14 amino acids. With 9 bases clipped from V and 5 bases from J, the junction kept 9 bases outside the gene matches. The CDR3 nucleotides read TGTGCCAGGGCCCCCGGGACAGAGAATGAAAAACTGTTTTTT. It codes for CARAPGTENEKLFF. The complete variable domain, with remaining parts taken from reference TRBV19 and TRBJ1-4, reads DGGITQSPKYLFRKEGQNVTLSCEQNLNHDAMYWYRQDPGQGLRLIYYSQIVNDFQKGDIAEGYSVSREKKESFPLTVTSAQKNPTAFYLCARAPGTENEKLFFGSGTQLSVL.

J is TRBJ2-5 and V is TRBV5-1; D is perhaps TRBD2 (7 bases). The germline gives CDR1 SGHRS, CDR2 YFSETQ. Trimming shortened V by 0 bases and J by 4 bases, and 22 bases separated the two germline ends. This CDR3 has 18 amino acids. The CDR3 loop reads CASSLVVGRRGEGETQYF. The CDR3 region has the DNA TGCGCCAGCAGCTTGGTCGTAGGACGGAGGGGGGAGGGAGAGACCCAGTACTTC.

The chain has TRBV21-1 and TRBJ2-7; TRBD2 is taken as the D call from the table, unchecked against the DNA. TRBV21-1 is noted as a pseudogene. This CDR3 has 14 residues. The DNA for the CDR3 is TGTGCCAGCAGACAGGCTAGCGGCGTTGGGGAGCAGTACTTC. Its protein is CASRQASGVGEQYF.

J is TRBJ2-7 and V is TRBV5-6; 8 bases are shared with TRBD1. The J segment lost 5 bases and the V segment lost 4 bases, leaving 8 bases of the junction unmatched. The length of the CDR3 is 14 residues. Germline V gene sequence: CDR1 SGHDT, CDR2 YYEEEE. In DNA, the CDR3 is TGTGCCAGCAGCCCCGACAGGGGTAGGGACGAGCAGTACTTC. Its protein is CASSPDRGRDEQYF.

This clone was recorded only once. The J gene is TRBJ2-6, the V gene TRBV9, with a possible D match to TRBD2 (5 bases). The CDR3 has 15 amino acids. Trimming pared 2 bases from V and 3 bases from J, leaving 9 bases between. CDR1 and CDR2 from the germline V gene are SGDLS and YYNGEE. CDR3 sequence (DNA): TGTGCCAGCAGCGTCCTCGGGGTTGGGGCCAACGTCCTGACTTTC. It specifies CASSVLGVGANVLTF.

The chain joins TRBV28 to TRBJ1-6, with TRBD1 identical over 10 bases. Germline lookup yields CDR1 MDHEN and CDR2 SYDVKM. V dropped 5 bases and J dropped 9; count of bases not matched to a gene: 7. The CDR3 extends over 15 amino acids. The CDR3 DNA sequence: TGTGCCAGCAGTGGCGGACAGGGGGAGGCTTCACCCCTCCACTTT. It yields the protein CASSGGQGEASPLHF.

In its sample, this clone was seen a few times. The chain carries TRBV6-5 and TRBJ1-5; D might be TRBD1 (5 bases). The length of the CDR3 is 14 residues. Looked up from germline, CDR1 is MNHEY and CDR2 is SVGAGI. V gave up 6 bases and J gave up 7 bases, with 16 bases separating them. The CDR3 loop reads CASRPAGGRQPQHF. Written as DNA, the CDR3 is TGTGCCAGCAGGCCGGCGGGGGGACGGCAGCCCCAGCATTTT.

Only one count was recorded for this clone. V and J are TRBV6-2 or TRBV6-3 and TRBJ2-3, with D perhaps TRBD1 (5 bases). Germline V CDR1 and CDR2: MNHEY, SVGEGT. The CDR3 totals 14 residues. V lost 2 bases to trimming and J lost 6 bases, with 12 bases between them. In nucleotides, the CDR3 is TGTGCCAGCAGTTACGGGGCTCCCCGGGATACGCAGTATTTT. Translation gives CASSYGAPRDTQYF.

This clone has more than one count but fewer than ten. This chain uses TRBV7-2 with TRBJ2-5; the match to TRBD1 covers 12 bases. The CDR3 length is 18 residues. The germline CDR1 and CDR2 sequences are SGHTA and FQGNSA. V shed 4 bases, J shed 2 bases, and the junction held 11 bases outside the gene matches. Here the CDR3 DNA reads TGTGCCAGCAGCTACCGGGACAGGGGGCGTTTGAGGCAAGAGACCCAGTACTTC. Its translation: CASSYRDRGRLRQETQYF.

The table lists this clone with a count of one. This chain uses TRBV28 with TRBJ2-7; D uncertain. Trimming removed 3 bases from V and 2 bases from J, with 11 bases in between. Germline assignment: CDR1 MDHEN and CDR2 SYDVKM. The CDR3 consists of 14 residues. CDR3: CASSFRASTYEQYF. The CDR3 DNA reads as TGTGCCAGCAGTTTCCGCGCCTCAACCTACGAGCAGTACTTC.

Of note for this clone: The same CDR3 is also encoded by other DNA sequences in this sample. This rearrangement joins TRBV19 to TRBJ2-7; TRBD1 agrees at 9 bases. Germline V gene lookup returns CDR1 LNHDA and CDR2 SQIVND (reference sequence). The junction had 7 bases not matched to a gene; V was cut back by 6 bases and J by 4 bases. The CDR3 runs 14 residues. CDR3 loop: CASSPGQGGYEQYF. The CDR3 nucleotides read TGTGCCAGTAGCCCGGGACAGGGTGGATACGAGCAGTACTTC.

This sequence joins TRBV5-6 and TRBJ2-1; 10 bases agree with TRBD2. Germline lookup yields CDR1 SGHDT and CDR2 YYEEEE. V trimming: 1 base; J trimming: 0 bases; junction bases outside the gene matches: 1. The CDR3 has 16 amino acids. Written as DNA, the CDR3 is TGTGCCAGCAGCTTGCCTAGCGGGAGCTCCTACAATGAGCAGTTCTTC. Its translation: CASSLPSGSSYNEQFF.

The chain joins TRBV4-2 to TRBJ1-1; perhaps TRBD1 as D (6 bases). The CDR3 spans 15 residues. V gave up 1 base and J gave up 1 base, with 10 bases separating them. The germline CDR1 and CDR2 sequences are LGHNA and YNFKEQ. The CDR3 coding sequence is TGTGCCAGCAGCCAAGGTCAGGGGACGAACACTGAAGCTTTCTTT. It specifies CASSQGQGTNTEAFF.